This TCR beta chain was sequenced in a study of blood T cells in healthy people across ages. In the study overall: The capture of about one barcoded beta molecule per two T cells was achieved by template switching. The study, taken as a whole, reports: TCR beta diversity, measured per million T cells, fell in a roughly linear way with age. It was not known whether donors were CMV positive (a possible confounder of expanded clonotype changes).

For the second PCR, which ran for 7 to 11 cycles, a sample-barcoded 5' primer and a J-beta primer mix were used. TCRdb passed the 5' RACE reads through MiXCR, listing each CDR3 protein once. The sample lists about 1.8 million distinct CDR3 sequences, less than 50% occurring once. The CDR3 contains 14 residues. V lost 0 bases and J lost 3, with 8 bases in between. Germline CDR1 is LGHDT and CDR2 is YNNKEL (reference sequence). Turning to this clonotype: Its antigen is currently unknown.

The sequencing input was blood. The V call is TRBV3-1, the J call TRBJ1-1, with D unclear. This clonotype was obtained from a woman in her forties in good health. CDR3 amino acids: CASSQDIRYTEAFF. The DNA for the CDR3 is TGTGCCAGCAGCCAAGATATAAGGTACACTGAAGCTTTCTTT.